This TCR beta chain was sequenced in a study of blood T cell repertoires in COVID-19. On the study more broadly: The cDNA or gDNA used as material had been derived from T cells, B-cell-depleted T cells, or PBMCs.

In the original processing: Estimates of nucleated cell counts were drawn from the amplification of reference gene primers. Profiling relied on immunoSEQ multiplex PCR, and the TCRdb table lists in-frame clones only, not all of them. D and trimming come from the DNA, and the V and J calls and clone size come from that table. Seen here are 150,000 to 200,000 clones, approximately 85% observed once, and the top ten hold about 6.3%. The CDR3 consists of 15 residues. Trimming took off 5 bases at V and 0 bases at J, with 13 bases between the two ends. Germline-derived CDR1 and CDR2 are MDHEN and SYDVKM. The chain combines TRBV28 with TRBJ1-2; D is unclear. Source material: PBMCs or T cells enriched from blood (not recorded which). The receptor was isolated from a man aged 40-49 years who had recovered from COVID-19. The chain's CDR3 is CASSEPGGSNYGYTF. The CDR3 DNA reads as TGTGCCAGCAGTGAGCCCGGAGGATCTAACTATGGCTACACCTTC.